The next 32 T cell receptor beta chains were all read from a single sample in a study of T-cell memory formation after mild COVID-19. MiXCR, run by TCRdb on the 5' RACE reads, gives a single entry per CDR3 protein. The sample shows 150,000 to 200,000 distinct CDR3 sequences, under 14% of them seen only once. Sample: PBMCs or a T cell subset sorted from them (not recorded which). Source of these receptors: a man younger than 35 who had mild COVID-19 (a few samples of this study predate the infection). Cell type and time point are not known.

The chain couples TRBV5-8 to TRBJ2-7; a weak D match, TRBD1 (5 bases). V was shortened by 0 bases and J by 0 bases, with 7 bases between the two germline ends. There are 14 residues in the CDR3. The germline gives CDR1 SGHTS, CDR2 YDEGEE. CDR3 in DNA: TGTGCCAGCAGCTTGGGACAGCGCTCCTACGAGCAGTACGTC. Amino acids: CASSLGQRSYEQYV.

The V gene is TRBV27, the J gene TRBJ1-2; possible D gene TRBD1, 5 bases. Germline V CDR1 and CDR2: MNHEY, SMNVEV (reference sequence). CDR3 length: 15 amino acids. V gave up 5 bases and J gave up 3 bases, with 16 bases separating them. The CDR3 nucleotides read TGTGCCAGCAGTCCCTCCCCCGGGGGGTACTATGGCTACACCTTC. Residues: CASSPSPGGYYGYTF.

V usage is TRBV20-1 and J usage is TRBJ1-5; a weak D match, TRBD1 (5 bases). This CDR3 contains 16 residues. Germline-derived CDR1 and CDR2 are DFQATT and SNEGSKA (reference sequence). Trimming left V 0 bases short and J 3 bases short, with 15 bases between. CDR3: CSAREVRAGTNQPQHF. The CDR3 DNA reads TGCAGTGCTAGAGAGGTCAGGGCGGGTACCAATCAGCCCCAGCATTTT.

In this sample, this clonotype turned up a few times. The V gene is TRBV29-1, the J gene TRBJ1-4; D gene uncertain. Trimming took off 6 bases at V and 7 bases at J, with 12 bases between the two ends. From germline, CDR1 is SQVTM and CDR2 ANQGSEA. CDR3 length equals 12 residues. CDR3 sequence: CSVTVLGEKLFF. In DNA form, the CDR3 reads TGCAGCGTAACAGTTTTAGGTGAAAAACTGTTTTTT.

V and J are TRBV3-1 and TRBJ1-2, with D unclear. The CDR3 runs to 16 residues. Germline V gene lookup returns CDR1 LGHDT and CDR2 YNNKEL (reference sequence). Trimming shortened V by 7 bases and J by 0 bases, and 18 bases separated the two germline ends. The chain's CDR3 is CASTLLSARTNYGYTF. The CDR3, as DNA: TGTGCCAGCACCCTTCTGTCGGCAAGAACTAACTATGGCTACACCTTC.

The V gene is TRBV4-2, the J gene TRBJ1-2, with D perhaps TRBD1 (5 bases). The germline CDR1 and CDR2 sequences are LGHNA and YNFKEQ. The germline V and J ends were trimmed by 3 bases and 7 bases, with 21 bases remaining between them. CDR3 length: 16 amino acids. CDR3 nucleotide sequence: TGTGCCAGCAGCCAGCGGGGACTAAGCCGCGACGTTGGCTACACCTTC. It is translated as CASSQRGLSRDVGYTF.

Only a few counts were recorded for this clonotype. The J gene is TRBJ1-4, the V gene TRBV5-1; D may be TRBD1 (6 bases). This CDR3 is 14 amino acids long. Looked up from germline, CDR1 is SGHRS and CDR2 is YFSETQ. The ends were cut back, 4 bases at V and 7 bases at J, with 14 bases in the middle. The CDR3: CASSRTGFGEKLFF. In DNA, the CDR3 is TGCGCCAGCAGCCGCACAGGGTTTGGTGAAAAACTGTTTTTT.

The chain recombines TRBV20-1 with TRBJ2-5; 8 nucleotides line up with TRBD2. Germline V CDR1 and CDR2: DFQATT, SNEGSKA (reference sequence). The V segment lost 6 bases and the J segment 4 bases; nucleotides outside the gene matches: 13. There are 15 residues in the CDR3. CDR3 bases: TGCAGTGCGTCCCCGGGACTAGTGGCGCGAGAGACCCAGTACTTC. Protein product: CSASPGLVARETQYF.

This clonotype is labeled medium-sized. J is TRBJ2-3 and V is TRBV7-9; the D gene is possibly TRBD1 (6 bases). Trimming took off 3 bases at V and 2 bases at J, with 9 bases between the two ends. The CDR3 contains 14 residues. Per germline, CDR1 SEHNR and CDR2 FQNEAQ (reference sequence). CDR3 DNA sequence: TGTGCCAGCAGCTTTTCAGGGGACACAGATACGCAGTATTTT. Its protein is CASSFSGDTDTQYF.

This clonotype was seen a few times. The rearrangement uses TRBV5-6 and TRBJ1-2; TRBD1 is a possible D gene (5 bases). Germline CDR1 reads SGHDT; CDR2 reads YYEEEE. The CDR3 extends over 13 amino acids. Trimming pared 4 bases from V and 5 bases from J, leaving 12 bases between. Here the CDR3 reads CASSPPTAYGYTF. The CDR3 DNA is TGTGCCAGCAGCCCGCCGACAGCGTATGGCTACACCTTC.

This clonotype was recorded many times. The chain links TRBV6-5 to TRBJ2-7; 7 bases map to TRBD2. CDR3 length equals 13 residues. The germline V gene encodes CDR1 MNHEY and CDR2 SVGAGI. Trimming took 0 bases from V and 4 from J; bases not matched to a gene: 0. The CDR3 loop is CASSYSRGYEQYV. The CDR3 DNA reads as TGTGCCAGCAGTTACTCGCGGGGGTACGAGCAGTACGTC.

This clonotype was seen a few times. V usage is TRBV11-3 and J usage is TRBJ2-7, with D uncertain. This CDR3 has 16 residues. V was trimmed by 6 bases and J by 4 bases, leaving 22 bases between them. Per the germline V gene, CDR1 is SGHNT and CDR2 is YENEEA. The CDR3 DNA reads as TGTGCCAGCAGTTCTAAAGGCAGGTCGATCCGGTACGAGCAGTACTTC. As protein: CASSSKGRSIRYEQYF.

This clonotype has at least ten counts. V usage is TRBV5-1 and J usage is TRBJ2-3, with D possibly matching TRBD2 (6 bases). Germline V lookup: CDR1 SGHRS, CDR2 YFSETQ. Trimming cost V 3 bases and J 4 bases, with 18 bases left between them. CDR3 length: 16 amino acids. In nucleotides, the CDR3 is TGCGCCAGCAGCTATGGAGCTAGCGCGTGGGCAGATACGCAGTATTTT. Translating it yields CASSYGASAWADTQYF.

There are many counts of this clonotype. This chain's CDR3 is CASSLDREASPLHF. In nucleotides, the CDR3 is TGTGCCAGCAGTTTGGACAGGGAGGCTTCACCCCTCCACTTT. The chain joins TRBV12-3 or TRBV12-4 to TRBJ1-6; 8 bases are a match to TRBD1. The ends lost 3 bases at V and 9 bases at J; junction bases unmatched: 4. The CDR3 sequence is 14 residues long.

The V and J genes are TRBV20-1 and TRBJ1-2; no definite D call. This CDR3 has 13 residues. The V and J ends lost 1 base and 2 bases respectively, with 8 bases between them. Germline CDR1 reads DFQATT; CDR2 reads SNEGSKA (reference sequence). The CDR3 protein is CSARAAANYGYTF. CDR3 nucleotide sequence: TGCAGTGCTAGAGCGGCGGCGAACTATGGCTACACCTTC.

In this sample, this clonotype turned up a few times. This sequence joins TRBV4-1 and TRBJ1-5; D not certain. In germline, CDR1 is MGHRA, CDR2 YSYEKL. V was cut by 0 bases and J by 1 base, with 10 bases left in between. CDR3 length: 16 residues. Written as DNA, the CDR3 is TGCGCCAGCAGCCAAGAAGGAGGTCAGAGCAATCAGCCCCAGCATTTT. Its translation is CASSQEGGQSNQPQHF.

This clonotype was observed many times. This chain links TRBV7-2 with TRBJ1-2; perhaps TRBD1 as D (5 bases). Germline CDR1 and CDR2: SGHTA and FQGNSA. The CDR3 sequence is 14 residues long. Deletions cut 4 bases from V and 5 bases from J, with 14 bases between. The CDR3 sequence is CASSSGGVRYGYTF. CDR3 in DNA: TGTGCCAGCAGCTCCGGGGGGGTGAGGTATGGCTACACCTTC.

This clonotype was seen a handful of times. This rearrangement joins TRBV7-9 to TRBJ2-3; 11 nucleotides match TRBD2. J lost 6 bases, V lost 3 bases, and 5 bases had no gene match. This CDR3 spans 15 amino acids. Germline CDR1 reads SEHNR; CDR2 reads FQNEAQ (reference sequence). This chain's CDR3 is CASSFWTSGSDTQYF. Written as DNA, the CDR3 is TGTGCCAGCAGCTTCTGGACTAGCGGGTCGGATACGCAGTATTTT.

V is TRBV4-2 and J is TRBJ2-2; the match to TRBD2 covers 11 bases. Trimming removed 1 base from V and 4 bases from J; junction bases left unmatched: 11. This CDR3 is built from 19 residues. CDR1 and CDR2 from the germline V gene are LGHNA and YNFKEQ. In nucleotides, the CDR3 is TGTGCCAGCAGCCAAGGAGCTCTAGCGGGGGGCAAGGGCACCGGGGAGCTGTTTTTT. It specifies CASSQGALAGGKGTGELFF.

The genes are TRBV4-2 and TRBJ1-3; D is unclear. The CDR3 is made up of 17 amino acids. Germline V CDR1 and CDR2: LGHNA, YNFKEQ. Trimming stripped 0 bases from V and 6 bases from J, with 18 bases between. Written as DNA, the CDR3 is TGTGCCAGCAGCCAAGAAGTATTCGCGGGAGCTCCAAACACCATATATTTT. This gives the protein CASSQEVFAGAPNTIYF.

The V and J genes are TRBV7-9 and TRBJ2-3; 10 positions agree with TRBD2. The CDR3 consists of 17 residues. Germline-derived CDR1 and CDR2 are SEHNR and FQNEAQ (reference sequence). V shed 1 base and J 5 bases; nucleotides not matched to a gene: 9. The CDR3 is CASSLGVGLAGEDTQYF. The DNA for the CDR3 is TGTGCCAGCAGCTTAGGAGTGGGGCTAGCGGGGGAAGATACGCAGTATTTT.

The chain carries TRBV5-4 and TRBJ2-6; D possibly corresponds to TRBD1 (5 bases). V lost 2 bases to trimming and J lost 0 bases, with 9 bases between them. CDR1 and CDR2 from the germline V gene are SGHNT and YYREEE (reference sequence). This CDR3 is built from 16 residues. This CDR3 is CASSFYRNSGANVLTF. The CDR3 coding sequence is TGTGCCAGCAGCTTCTACAGGAACTCTGGGGCCAACGTCCTGACTTTC.

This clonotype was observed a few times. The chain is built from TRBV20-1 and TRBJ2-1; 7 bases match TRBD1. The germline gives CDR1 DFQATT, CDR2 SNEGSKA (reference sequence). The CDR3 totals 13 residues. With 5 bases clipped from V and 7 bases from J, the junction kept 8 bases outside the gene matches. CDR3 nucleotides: TGCAGTGCTCCCCCGACAGGGTGGAATGAGCAGTTCTTC. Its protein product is CSAPPTGWNEQFF.

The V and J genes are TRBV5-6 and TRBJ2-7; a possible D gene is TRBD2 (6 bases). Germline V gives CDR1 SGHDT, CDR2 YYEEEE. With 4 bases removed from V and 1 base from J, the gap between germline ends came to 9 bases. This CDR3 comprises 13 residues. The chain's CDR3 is CASSASDSYEQYV. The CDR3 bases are TGTGCCAGCAGCGCTAGCGATTCCTACGAGCAGTACGTC.

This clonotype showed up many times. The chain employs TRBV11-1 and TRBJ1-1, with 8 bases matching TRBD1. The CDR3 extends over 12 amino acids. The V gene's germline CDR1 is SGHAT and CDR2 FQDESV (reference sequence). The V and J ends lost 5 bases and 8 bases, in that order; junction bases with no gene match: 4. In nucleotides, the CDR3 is TGTGCCAGCAGCAGGGACAGGCAAGAAGCTTTCTTT. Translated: CASSRDRQEAFF.

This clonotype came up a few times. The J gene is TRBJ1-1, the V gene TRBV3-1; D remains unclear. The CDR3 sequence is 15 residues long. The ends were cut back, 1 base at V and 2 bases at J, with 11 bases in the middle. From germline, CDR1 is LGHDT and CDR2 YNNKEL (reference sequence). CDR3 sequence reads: CASSQVSRVNTEAFF. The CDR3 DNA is TGTGCCAGCAGCCAAGTTTCCAGAGTCAACACTGAAGCTTTCTTT.

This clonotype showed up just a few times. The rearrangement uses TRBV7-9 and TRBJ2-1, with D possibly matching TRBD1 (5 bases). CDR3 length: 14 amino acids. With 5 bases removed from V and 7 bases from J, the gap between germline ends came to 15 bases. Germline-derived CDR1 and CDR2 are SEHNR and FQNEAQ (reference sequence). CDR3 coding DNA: TGTGCCAGCAGCGCTCTGGGGCTAACAAATGAGCAGTTCTTC. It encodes CASSALGLTNEQFF.

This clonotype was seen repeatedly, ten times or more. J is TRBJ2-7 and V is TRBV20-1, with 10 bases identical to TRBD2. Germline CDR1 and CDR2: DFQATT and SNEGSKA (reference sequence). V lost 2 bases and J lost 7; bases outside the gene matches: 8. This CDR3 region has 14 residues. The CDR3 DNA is TGCAGTGCTAGAATACCAGCGGGGGGGCTTGAGCAGTACGTC. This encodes CSARIPAGGLEQYV.

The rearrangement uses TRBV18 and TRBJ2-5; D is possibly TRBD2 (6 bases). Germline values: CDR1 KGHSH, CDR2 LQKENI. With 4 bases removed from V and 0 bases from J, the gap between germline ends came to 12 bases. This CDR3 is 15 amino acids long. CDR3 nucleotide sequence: TGTGCCAGCTCACGGGGAGGACTGTACCAAGAGACCCAGTACTTC. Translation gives CASSRGGLYQETQYF.

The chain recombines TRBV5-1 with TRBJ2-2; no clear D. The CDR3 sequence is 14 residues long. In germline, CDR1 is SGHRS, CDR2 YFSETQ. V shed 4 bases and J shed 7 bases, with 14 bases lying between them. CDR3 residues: CASSPDGAVGELFF. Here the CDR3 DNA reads TGCGCCAGCAGCCCGGATGGAGCCGTCGGGGAGCTGTTTTTT.

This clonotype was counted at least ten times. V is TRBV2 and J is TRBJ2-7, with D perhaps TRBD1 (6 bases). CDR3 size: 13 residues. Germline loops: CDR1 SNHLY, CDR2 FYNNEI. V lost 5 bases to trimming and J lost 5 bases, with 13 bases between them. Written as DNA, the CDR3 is TGTGCCAGCAGTCGACAGGAGTCTCACGAGCAGTACTTC. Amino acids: CASSRQESHEQYF.

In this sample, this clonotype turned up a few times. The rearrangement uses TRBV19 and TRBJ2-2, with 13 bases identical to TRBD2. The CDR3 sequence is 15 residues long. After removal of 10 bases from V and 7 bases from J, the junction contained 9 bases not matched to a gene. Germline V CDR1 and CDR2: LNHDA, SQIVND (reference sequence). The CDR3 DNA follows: TGTGCCATACTAGCGGGGGGGAAGAAAGTCGGGGAGCTGTTTTTT. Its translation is CAILAGGKKVGELFF.